The 23 T cell receptor beta chains below were found in one sample sequenced in a study of human T cells and chemical hapten exposure. Specified time point: patch test 3, about 24 weeks after DPC sensitization. Regarding treatment: therapeutic diphenylcyclopropenone sensitization with weekly scalp DPC. TCRdb recomputed calls from the RACE reads with MiXCR, one row per CDR3 protein. The sample carries 70,000 or so distinct CDR3 sequences, 11% recorded once. Sample: whole blood, taken in connection with sensitization to the hapten diphenylcyclopropenone (DPC). The receptors shown here come from a woman in her 50s with alopecia areata. Some clones in this sample may be carry-over from other donors' samples.

At least ten counts were recorded for this clonotype. The V and J genes are TRBV20-1 and TRBJ2-2; the D call may be TRBD1 or TRBD2 (6 bases each). This CDR3 region has 15 residues. V was pared by 6 bases and J by 6 bases, with 20 bases between. Germline loops: CDR1 DFQATT, CDR2 SNEGSKA (reference sequence). The CDR3 loop is CSAPQYRDSAGELFF. The CDR3 bases are TGCAGTGCCCCCCAGTACAGGGACTCCGCCGGGGAGCTGTTTTTT.

V and J are TRBV19 and TRBJ2-1; 11 bases fit TRBD2. V lost 5 bases to trimming and J lost 6 bases; unmatched junction nucleotides: 6. CDR1 LNHDA and CDR2 SQIVND come from the germline V gene (reference sequence). CDR3 length: 15 amino acids. CDR3 DNA sequence: TGTGCCAGTAGTCCCACACTAGCGGGGGCCAATGAGCAGTTCTTC. Its translation: CASSPTLAGANEQFF.

This clonotype was observed a few times. The chain uses TRBV28 and TRBJ1-1; D remains ambiguous. CDR3 length: 12 amino acids. The germline gives CDR1 MDHEN, CDR2 SYDVKM. With 7 bases removed from V and 0 bases from J, the gap between germline ends came to 6 bases. The CDR3 region has the DNA TGTGCCAGCAAGAGGATGAACACTGAAGCTTTCTTT. Protein sequence: CASKRMNTEAFF.

This clonotype was counted at least ten times. This chain uses TRBV18 with TRBJ2-7, with a weak D call TRBD1 (7 bases). Deletions cut 1 base from V and 4 bases from J, with 17 bases between. The CDR3 is 16 residues long. From germline, CDR1 is KGHSH and CDR2 LQKENI. The CDR3 protein is CASSPRGEAGGYEQYF. The CDR3 DNA reads as TGTGCCAGCTCACCACGGGGAGAGGCAGGGGGGTACGAGCAGTACTTC.

This clonotype has at least ten counts. This chain joins TRBV27 and TRBJ2-5; tentatively, D is TRBD2 (6 bases). V was cut by 5 bases and J by 6 bases, with 19 bases left in between. This CDR3 has 15 amino acids. Germline-derived CDR1 and CDR2 are MNHEY and SMNVEV (reference sequence). The CDR3 region is CASSISSGGRKTQYF. The CDR3 coding sequence is TGTGCCAGCAGTATTAGTTCCGGGGGTCGGAAGACCCAGTACTTC.

This clonotype was seen more than once but under ten times. The V gene is TRBV9, the J gene TRBJ2-7, with 8 bases that match TRBD1. The junction had 8 bases not matched to a gene; V was cut back by 5 bases and J by 7 bases. The germline gives CDR1 SGDLS, CDR2 YYNGEE. This CDR3 spans 13 amino acids. The CDR3, as DNA: TGTGCCAGCAGAGGGGAGGACAGGGAAGAGCAGTACTTC. Protein product: CASRGEDREEQYF.

This clonotype occurred many times. The chain couples TRBV11-2 to TRBJ2-1, with D possibly matching TRBD2 (5 bases). Germline CDR1 reads SGHAT; CDR2 reads FQNNGV. This CDR3 comprises 15 residues. Trimming shortened V by 2 bases and J by 7 bases, and 15 bases separated the two germline ends. For the CDR3, the DNA is TGTGCCAGCAGCTTAAGTGGGAGAGCCGGTAATGAGCAGTTCTTC. It specifies CASSLSGRAGNEQFF.

At least ten counts were recorded for this clonotype. V and J are TRBV18 and TRBJ2-3; no clear D. The length of the CDR3 is 12 residues. V was clipped by 4 bases and J by 6 bases, with 8 bases between them. Germline values: CDR1 KGHSH, CDR2 LQKENI. This CDR3 reads CASSLTRDTQYF. DNA of the CDR3: TGTGCCAGCTCACTCACTCGGGATACGCAGTATTTT.

This clonotype occurred many times. This chain connects TRBV4-1 to TRBJ2-1, with 7 bases aligning to TRBD2. V lost 1 base, J lost 8 bases, and 8 bases stayed unmatched. The CDR3 consists of 15 residues. Germline lookup yields CDR1 MGHRA and CDR2 YSYEKL. Written as DNA, the CDR3 is TGCGCCAGCAGCCAAGCAGCGGGGAGGGTAGATGAGCAGTTCTTC. Amino acid sequence: CASSQAAGRVDEQFF.

This clonotype was recorded a few times. The chain carries TRBV28 and TRBJ2-7; TRBD2 agrees at 14 bases. Germline loops: CDR1 MDHEN, CDR2 SYDVKM. This CDR3 is built from 15 residues. V was clipped by 6 bases and J by 2 bases; unmatched bases: 3. CDR3 loop: CASRGLAGEAYEQYF. Written as DNA, the CDR3 is TGTGCCAGCAGGGGACTAGCGGGGGAGGCCTACGAGCAGTACTTC.

This clonotype was picked up a small number of times. The genes are TRBV18 and TRBJ2-2, with D tentatively TRBD1 or TRBD2 (5 bases each). V was clipped by 5 bases and J by 1 base, with 14 bases between them. CDR1 and CDR2 from the germline V gene are KGHSH and LQKENI. The length of the CDR3 is 16 residues. The CDR3 region has the DNA TGTGCCAGCTCAAGATCGGGGACGGGGAACACCGGGGAGCTGTTTTTT. As protein: CASSRSGTGNTGELFF.

The chain uses TRBV4-3 and TRBJ2-1; 9 positions agree with TRBD2. This CDR3 comprises 16 residues. CDR1 is LGHNA and CDR2 is YSLEER in the germline V gene. The V and J ends lost 0 bases and 10 bases, in that order; junction bases with no gene match: 10. CDR3: CASSQEGRGGAGEQFF. Written as DNA, the CDR3 is TGCGCCAGCAGCCAAGAAGGGCGCGGGGGGGCAGGAGAGCAGTTCTTC.

This clonotype has only a few counts. The chain uses TRBV5-1 and TRBJ2-1; D ambiguous. CDR1 is SGHRS and CDR2 is YFSETQ in the germline V gene. Between the trimmed V and J ends, which lost 2 bases and 7 bases, there was a span of 7 bases. The CDR3 is 12 amino acids. The CDR3 spells CASSFLENEQFF. DNA for the CDR3: TGCGCCAGCAGCTTTCTAGAGAATGAGCAGTTCTTC.

About this clonotype: This may be a read error, as it is one base from a much larger clone. The chain has TRBV7-2 and TRBJ2-2; 11 bases fit TRBD2. CDR3 size: 19 residues. The germline gives CDR1 SGHTA, CDR2 FQGNSA. The CDR3 region is CASNLTRLAGRSNTGELFF. CDR3 nucleotide sequence: TGTGCCAGCAACTTAACGAGACTAGCGGGACGTTCGAACACCGGGGAGCTGTTTTTT.

Many counts were recorded for this clonotype. The chain joins TRBV6-2 or TRBV6-3 to TRBJ2-5; no firm D call. The germline CDR1 and CDR2 sequences are MNHEY and SVGEGT. V lost 2 bases, J lost 3 bases, and 4 bases lay in between. CDR3 length: 12 residues. CDR3 bases: TGTGCCAGCAGTTACGTCAAAGAGACCCAGTACTTC. Protein: CASSYVKETQYF.

The sample holds many counts of this clonotype. This chain links TRBV4-1 with TRBJ2-7, with D tentatively TRBD1 (6 bases). Germline V gives CDR1 MGHRA, CDR2 YSYEKL. This CDR3 spans 15 amino acids. Trimming left V 0 bases short and J 3 bases short, with 12 bases between. The CDR3 nucleotides read TGCGCCAGCAGCCAAGAGGACAGACCGTTCTACGAGCAGTACTTC. Residues: CASSQEDRPFYEQYF.

In this sample, this clonotype turned up many times. This chain connects TRBV5-3 to TRBJ2-1, with 8 positions matching TRBD1. TRBV5-3 is an open reading frame whose function is uncertain. The CDR3 is 19 amino acids. J was trimmed by 4 bases and V by 0 bases; bases with no gene match: 15. In DNA, the CDR3 is TGTGCCAGAAGCTTGGATGGTGGGCTCCGACAGGGGCTATACAATGAGCAGTTCTTC. Translation gives CARSLDGGLRQGLYNEQFF.

This clonotype showed up just a few times. V usage is TRBV7-2 and J usage is TRBJ2-6; 9 bases match TRBD2. Germline V gene data show CDR1 as SGHTA and CDR2 as FQGNSA. V shed 1 base and J 1 base; nucleotides not matched to a gene: 5. The CDR3 sequence is 18 residues long. This CDR3 is CASSLVGTSSSGANVLTF. The CDR3 DNA follows: TGTGCCAGCAGCTTAGTAGGGACTAGCTCGTCTGGGGCCAACGTCCTGACTTTC.

This clonotype was recorded at least ten times. The chain recombines TRBV7-9 with TRBJ2-7, with 7 bases identical to TRBD1. This CDR3 comprises 15 residues. CDR1 and CDR2 (germline): SEHNR, FQNEAQ (reference sequence). After removal of 3 bases from V and 6 bases from J, the junction contained 11 bases not matched to a gene. Here the CDR3 DNA reads TGTGCCAGCAGCTTCGGACAGGCACTGGGGTCCGAGCAGTACTTC. Encoded protein: CASSFGQALGSEQYF.

As for this clonotype: Possible read error: a much larger clone is one base away. J is TRBJ2-2 and V is TRBV28; D is possibly TRBD2 (6 bases). The CDR3 spans 15 residues. CDR1 and CDR2 (germline): MDHEN, SYDVKM. The CDR3 protein is CASSLGGLNTEELFF. The CDR3 coding sequence is TGTGCCAGCAGTTTAGGAGGGCTGAACACCGAGGAGCTGTTTTTT.

Only a few counts were recorded for this clonotype. This rearrangement joins TRBV5-1 to TRBJ2-3; TRBD1 aligns across 7 bases. CDR1 SGHRS and CDR2 YFSETQ come from the germline V gene. The CDR3 totals 16 residues. V lost 0 bases, J lost 3 bases, and 7 bases stayed unmatched. The CDR3 sequence: CASSLALQGTTDTQYF. The CDR3 DNA reads TGCGCCAGCAGCTTGGCCCTACAGGGGACGACAGATACGCAGTATTTT. Using reference TRBV5-1 and TRBJ2-3 for the parts outside the CDR3, the full variable domain is KAGVTQTPRYLIKTRGQQVTLSCSPISGHRSVSWYQQTPGQGLQFLFEYFSETQRNKGNFPGRFSGRQFSNSRSEMNVSTLELGDSALYLCASSLALQGTTDTQYFGPGTRLTVL.

This clonotype came up many times. This sequence joins TRBV11-2 and TRBJ2-7; D is ambiguous. This CDR3 is built from 11 residues. V dropped 6 bases and J dropped 3 bases, with 6 bases sitting between them. Germline-derived CDR1 and CDR2 are SGHAT and FQNNGV. CDR3 loop: CASSLYYEQYF. The CDR3 nucleotides read TGTGCCAGCAGTCTCTACTACGAGCAGTACTTC.

The CDR3: CAAAWAGGQETQYF. The CDR3 DNA sequence: TGTGCCGCAGCATGGGCAGGGGGCCAAGAGACCCAGTACTTC. V is TRBV10-3 and J is TRBJ2-5, with 7 nucleotides matching TRBD1. Germline CDR1 reads ENHRY; CDR2 reads SYGVKD. The CDR3 is 14 amino acids. The V and J ends lost 11 bases and 1 base, in that order; junction bases with no gene match: 10.